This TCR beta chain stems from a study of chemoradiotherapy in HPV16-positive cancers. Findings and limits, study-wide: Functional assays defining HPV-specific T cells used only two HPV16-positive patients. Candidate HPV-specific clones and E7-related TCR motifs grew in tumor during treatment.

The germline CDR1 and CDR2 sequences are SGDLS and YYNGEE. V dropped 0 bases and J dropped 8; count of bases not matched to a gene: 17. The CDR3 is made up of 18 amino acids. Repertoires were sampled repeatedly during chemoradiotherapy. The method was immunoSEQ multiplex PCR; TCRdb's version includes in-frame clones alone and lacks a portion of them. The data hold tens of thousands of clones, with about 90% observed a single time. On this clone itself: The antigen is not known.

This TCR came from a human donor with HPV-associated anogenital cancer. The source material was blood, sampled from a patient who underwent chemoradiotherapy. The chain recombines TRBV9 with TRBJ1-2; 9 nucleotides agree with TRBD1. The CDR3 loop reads CASSVGGHSGTGTGGYTF. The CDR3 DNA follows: TGTGCCAGCAGCGTAGGAGGCCACTCCGGGACAGGGACTGGCGGCTACACCTTC.